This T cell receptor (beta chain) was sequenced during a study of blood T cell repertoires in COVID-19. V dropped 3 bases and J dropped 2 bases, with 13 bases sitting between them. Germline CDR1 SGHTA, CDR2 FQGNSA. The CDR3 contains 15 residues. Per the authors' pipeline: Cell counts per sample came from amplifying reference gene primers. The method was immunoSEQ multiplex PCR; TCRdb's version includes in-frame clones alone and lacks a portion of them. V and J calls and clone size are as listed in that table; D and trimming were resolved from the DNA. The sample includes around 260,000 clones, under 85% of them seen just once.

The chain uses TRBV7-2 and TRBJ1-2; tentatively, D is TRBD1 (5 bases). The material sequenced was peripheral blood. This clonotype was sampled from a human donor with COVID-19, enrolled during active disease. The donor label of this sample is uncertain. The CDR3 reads CASSFMGGTNYGYTF. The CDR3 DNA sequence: TGTGCCAGCAGCTTTATGGGAGGGACCAACTATGGCTACACCTTC.